This TCR beta chain is from a study of OX40 agonist ivuxolimab in advanced cancers. Across the study: With ivuxolimab, an agonistic anti-OX40 (CD134) antibody, patients were treated. Study findings and constraints: The specificity for antigen of the expanded peripheral T cells was not determined. Those patients achieving a partial response at 0.1-3.0 mg/kg showed among the lowest clonal expansion.

This table comes from immunoSEQ multiplex PCR, and its TCRdb copy is limited to in-frame clones, with some not included. The data hold 95,000 to 100,000 clones, with less than 95% observed a single time. Germline CDR1 reads SGDLS; CDR2 reads YYNGEE. The germline V and J ends were trimmed by 2 bases and 4 bases, with 11 bases remaining between them. The CDR3 has 14 residues. On this clone: The antigen is undetermined.

Material: CD4+ or CD8+ T cells sorted from blood, obtained in a trial of the OX40 agonist ivuxolimab. This TCR came from an adult with an advanced solid tumor such as melanoma, head and neck, liver or kidney cancer. This chain uses TRBV9 with TRBJ2-3; D is perhaps TRBD2 (5 bases). The CDR3 region has the DNA TGTGCCAGCAGCGTGGGCGGGCACGCAGATACGCAGTATTTT. Protein product: CASSVGGHADTQYF.